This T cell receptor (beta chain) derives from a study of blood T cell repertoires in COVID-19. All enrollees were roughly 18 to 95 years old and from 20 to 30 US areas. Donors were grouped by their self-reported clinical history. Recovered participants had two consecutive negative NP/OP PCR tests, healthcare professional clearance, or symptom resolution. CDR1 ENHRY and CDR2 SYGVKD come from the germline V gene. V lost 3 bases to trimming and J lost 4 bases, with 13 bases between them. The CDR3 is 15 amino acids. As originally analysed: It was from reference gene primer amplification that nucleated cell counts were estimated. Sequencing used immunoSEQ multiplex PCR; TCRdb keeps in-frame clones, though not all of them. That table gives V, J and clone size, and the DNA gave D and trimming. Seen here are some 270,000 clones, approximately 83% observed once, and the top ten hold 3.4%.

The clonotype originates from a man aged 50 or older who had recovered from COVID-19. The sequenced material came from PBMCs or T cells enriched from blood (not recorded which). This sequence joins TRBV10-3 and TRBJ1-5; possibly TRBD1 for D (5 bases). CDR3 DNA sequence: TGTGCCATCAGTGATGGAGGGGCGAGGAATCAGCCCCAGCATTTT. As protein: CAISDGGARNQPQHF.